The 24 T cell receptor beta chains given below trace back to one sample, sequenced in a study of blood T cell repertoires in COVID-19. Repertoires were generated with immunoSEQ multiplex PCR, while TCRdb's copy carries only in-frame clones and drops some. The data hold about 190,000 clones, with around four fifths observed a single time. Sequencing was done on a sample of peripheral blood. All receptors derive from a woman aged 70 to 79 with active or convalescent COVID-19.

This chain connects TRBV6-5 to TRBJ1-2, with TRBD1 matching over 11 bases. The trim removed 2 bases at V and 5 bases at J, leaving 4 bases unmatched. Germline V lookup: CDR1 MNHEY, CDR2 SVGAGI. The CDR3 extends over 15 amino acids. Here the CDR3 reads CASSYRTGGEYGYTF. The CDR3 coding sequence is TGTGCCAGCAGTTACCGGACAGGGGGCGAATATGGCTACACCTTC.

As DNA, the CDR3 is TGTGCCAGCAGTGGTCGGACAGGGGGCGGTGGCAATCAGCCCCAGCATTTT. Encoded protein: CASSGRTGGGGNQPQHF. V and J are TRBV2 and TRBJ1-5, with 11 bases identical to TRBD1. V was clipped by 4 bases and J by 2 bases; unmatched bases: 7. This CDR3 is 17 amino acids long. The germline V gene encodes CDR1 SNHLY and CDR2 FYNNEI.

The chain carries TRBV2 and TRBJ1-1, with 7 bases lining up with TRBD1. Germline V lookup: CDR1 SNHLY, CDR2 FYNNEI. This CDR3 is 14 amino acids long. V gave up 3 bases and J gave up 4 bases; unmatched junction bases: 5. The CDR3 coding sequence is TGTGCCAGCAGTGAGGACAGGCGGGTCACTGAAGCTTTCTTT. Translated: CASSEDRRVTEAFF.

V and J are TRBV28 and TRBJ2-5; 13 positions match TRBD2. CDR1 is MDHEN, CDR2 SYDVKM, per germline. V lost 6 bases and J lost 5; bases outside the gene matches: 0. The CDR3 is made up of 13 amino acids. The DNA of the CDR3 is TGTGCCAGCAGACTAGCGGGAGGGGAGACCCAGTACTTC. Amino acid sequence: CASRLAGGETQYF. The full variable domain, completed using reference TRBV28 and TRBJ2-5, is DVKVTQSSRYLVKRTGEKVFLECVQDMDHENMFWYRQDPGLGLRLIYFSYDVKMKEKGDIPEGYSVSREKKERFSLILESASTNQTSMYLCASRLAGGETQYFGPGTRLLVL.

The chain recombines TRBV7-9 with TRBJ2-2; D may be TRBD2 (5 bases). CDR3 size: 19 residues. V was shortened by 3 bases and J by 0 bases, with 20 bases between the two germline ends. Germline values: CDR1 SEHNR, CDR2 FQNEAQ (reference sequence). CDR3 protein: CASSLRVGPGRTNTGELFF. As DNA, the CDR3 is TGTGCCAGCAGCTTGAGGGTAGGGCCAGGCCGAACGAACACCGGGGAGCTGTTTTTT.

This rearrangement joins TRBV5-1 to TRBJ2-7; D perhaps matches TRBD1 (5 bases). The CDR3 sequence is 15 residues long. Germline V gene data show CDR1 as SGHRS and CDR2 as YFSETQ. Trimming removed 0 bases from V and 3 bases from J, with 13 bases in between. DNA of the CDR3: TGCGCCAGCAGCTTGGGACAGACCTCAATCTACGAGCAGTACTTC. It codes for CASSLGQTSIYEQYF.

The rearrangement links TRBV4-1 to TRBJ1-4; D is unclear. The CDR3 sequence is 13 residues long. Per germline, CDR1 MGHRA and CDR2 YSYEKL. Trimming left V 3 bases short and J 7 bases short, with 9 bases between. This CDR3 reads CASSQRVGEKLFF. CDR3 bases: TGCGCCAGCAGCCAGAGGGTAGGTGAAAAACTGTTTTTT.

The chain links TRBV28 to TRBJ2-7, with 7 bases that match TRBD1. Per germline, CDR1 MDHEN and CDR2 SYDVKM. The ends lost 6 bases at V and 2 bases at J; junction bases unmatched: 10. The length of the CDR3 is 15 residues. CDR3 sequence (DNA): TGTGCCAGCAGCCCTCTTTTGGGACAGCCCTACGAGCAGTACTTC. This encodes CASSPLLGQPYEQYF.

This chain links TRBV5-4 with TRBJ2-1; 8 bases line up with TRBD2. V trimming: 3 bases; J trimming: 4 bases; junction bases outside the gene matches: 9. Germline V gives CDR1 SGHNT, CDR2 YYREEE (reference sequence). This CDR3 comprises 16 residues. The chain's CDR3 is CASSSGGVGIYNEQFF. The CDR3 DNA sequence: TGTGCCAGCAGCTCCGGGGGGGTAGGTATTTACAATGAGCAGTTCTTC.

The J gene is TRBJ2-7, the V gene TRBV5-1; 8 positions agree with TRBD1. This CDR3 spans 11 amino acids. V lost 4 bases and J lost 12; bases outside the gene matches: 6. Germline V gene lookup returns CDR1 SGHRS and CDR2 YFSETQ. The CDR3, as DNA: TGCGCCAGCAGCCTAAGGGACAGGATGTACTTC. This gives the protein CASSLRDRMYF.

This clone was observed once. The V call is TRBV24-1, the J call TRBJ2-1, with 8 bases fitting TRBD1. The CDR3 loop spans 17 amino acids. After removal of 5 bases from V and 6 bases from J, the junction contained 14 bases not matched to a gene. Germline loops: CDR1 KGHDR, CDR2 SFDVKD. CDR3 in amino acids: CATSAPIGQGRRNEQFF. The CDR3 DNA reads as TGTGCCACCAGTGCCCCGATAGGACAGGGTCGGCGCAATGAGCAGTTCTTC.

V is TRBV5-1 and J is TRBJ1-1; D gene unclear. V shed 4 bases and J shed 3 bases, with 13 bases lying between them. The CDR3 has 14 amino acids. The germline gives CDR1 SGHRS, CDR2 YFSETQ. CDR3 sequence: CASSPKAEDTEAFF. The CDR3 DNA reads TGCGCCAGCAGCCCTAAGGCAGAGGACACTGAAGCTTTCTTT.

Only one count was recorded for this clone. This sequence joins TRBV28 and TRBJ1-4, with TRBD1 as a possible D gene (5 bases). The germline V gene encodes CDR1 MDHEN and CDR2 SYDVKM. CDR3 length: 14 amino acids. The V end lost 3 bases, the J end lost 7 bases, and 12 bases lay between the germline ends. The CDR3 here is CASSFSAGVEKLFF. The CDR3 bases are TGTGCCAGCAGTTTCTCGGCGGGGGTTGAAAAACTGTTTTTT.

J is TRBJ1-5 and V is TRBV3-1 (or the pseudogene TRBV3-2), with D perhaps TRBD1 (5 bases). V was shortened by 3 bases and J by 0 bases, with 9 bases between the two germline ends. CDR3 length: 15 amino acids. Germline assignment: CDR1 LGHDT and CDR2 YNNKEL (reference sequence). The CDR3 is CASSHGGYSNQPQHF. CDR3 DNA: TGTGCCAGCAGCCATGGGGGGTATAGCAATCAGCCCCAGCATTTT.

The chain uses TRBV29-1 and TRBJ2-1; 7 nucleotides agree with TRBD1. This CDR3 comprises 14 residues. V shed 3 bases, J shed 5 bases, and the junction held 7 bases outside the gene matches. In germline, CDR1 is SQVTM, CDR2 ANQGSEA. CDR3 sequence reads: CSVDRDRTNNEQFF. The DNA for the CDR3 is TGCAGCGTTGACCGGGACAGAACTAACAATGAGCAGTTCTTC.

This sequence joins TRBV20-1 and TRBJ1-1; D unresolved. The germline gives CDR1 DFQATT, CDR2 SNEGSKA (reference sequence). The CDR3 has 14 amino acids. Trimming took 3 bases from V and 4 from J, leaving 15 bases between them. The CDR3 DNA reads as TGCAGTGCTAGTCGCGGCGCCATGGTCACTGAAGCTTTCTTT. Translation: CSASRGAMVTEAFF.

V gene TRBV19 combines with J gene TRBJ2-1, with a possible D match to TRBD1 (5 bases). CDR1 is LNHDA, CDR2 SQIVND, per germline (reference sequence). V was shortened by 7 bases and J by 1 base, with 11 bases between the two germline ends. This CDR3 has 14 amino acids. This CDR3 reads CASNQGNSYNEQFF. As DNA, the CDR3 is TGTGCCAGTAACCAGGGAAATTCCTACAATGAGCAGTTCTTC. Full variable domain (outside the CDR3, taken from reference TRBV19 and TRBJ2-1): DGGITQSPKYLFRKEGQNVTLSCEQNLNHDAMYWYRQDPGQGLRLIYYSQIVNDFQKGDIAEGYSVSREKKESFPLTVTSAQKNPTAFYLCASNQGNSYNEQFFGPGTRLTVL.

The chain joins TRBV6-5 to TRBJ2-3, with a weak D call TRBD2 (6 bases). V lost 8 bases, J lost 4 bases, and 19 bases lay in between. CDR1 and CDR2 from the germline V gene are MNHEY and SVGAGI. This CDR3 has 15 amino acids. The CDR3 DNA is TGTGCCAGCTCCCTGGGCGGGGCCCCCCCAGATACGCAGTATTTT. This translates into CASSLGGAPPDTQYF.

Only a few counts were recorded for this clone. V gene TRBV6-1 combines with J gene TRBJ1-1; TRBD1 aligns across 8 bases. Per the germline V gene, CDR1 is MNHNS and CDR2 is SASEGT. Unmatched junction bases numbered 9, after V lost 3 bases and J lost 9 bases. CDR3 length: 14 amino acids. CDR3 coding DNA: TGTGCCAGCAGTGACCCCAGGGGGCTTTTGCAAGCTTTCTTT. It is translated as CASSDPRGLLQAFF.

This rearrangement joins TRBV5-4 to TRBJ2-3, with TRBD2 matching 15 bases. With V trimmed by 3 bases and J by 6 bases, 8 bases remained unmatched. The CDR3 is 17 amino acids. Germline V CDR1 and CDR2: SGHNT, YYREEE (reference sequence). The CDR3 DNA sequence: TGTGCCAGCAGCTCGGGGACTAGCGGGAGGAGGGGGGATACGCAGTATTTT. Amino acid sequence: CASSSGTSGRRGDTQYF.

J is TRBJ2-7 and V is TRBV19; TRBD1 might be the D (5 bases). CDR1 and CDR2 (germline): LNHDA, SQIVND (reference sequence). The CDR3 has 11 amino acids. With 11 bases removed from V and 3 bases from J, the gap between germline ends came to 11 bases. CDR3 bases: TGTGCCTCAAGGGGTTTCTACGAGCAGTACTTC. It translates to CASRGFYEQYF. Filled out from reference TRBV19 and TRBJ2-7, the complete variable domain reads DGGITQSPKYLFRKEGQNVTLSCEQNLNHDAMYWYRQDPGQGLRLIYYSQIVNDFQKGDIAEGYSVSREKKESFPLTVTSAQKNPTAFYLCASRGFYEQYFGPGTRLTVT.

Only one count was recorded for this clone. The genes are TRBV6-5 and TRBJ2-7, with a possible D match to TRBD2 (5 bases). The CDR3 is made up of 12 amino acids. Germline CDR1 reads MNHEY; CDR2 reads SVGAGI. V was cut by 6 bases and J by 5 bases, with 11 bases left in between. CDR3 bases: TGTGCCAGCAGCCGAGGGTTCCACGAGCAGTACTTC. The encoded protein is CASSRGFHEQYF.

This sequence joins TRBV30 and TRBJ2-6, with TRBD1 matching over 8 bases. The CDR3 contains 16 residues. The germline V gene encodes CDR1 GTSNPN and CDR2 SVGIG (reference sequence). V lost 3 bases, J lost 0 bases, and 4 bases stayed unmatched. The DNA for the CDR3 is TGTGCCTGGAGGGGACAGGTGCTCTCTGGGGCCAACGTCCTGACTTTC. This encodes CAWRGQVLSGANVLTF.

V gene TRBV6-5 combines with J gene TRBJ1-1; D call uncertain. Per the germline V gene, CDR1 is MNHEY and CDR2 is SVGAGI. This CDR3 has 12 amino acids. The V end lost 10 bases, the J end lost 5 bases, and 14 bases lay between the germline ends. The CDR3 protein is CATLSKPTEAFF. The CDR3 DNA reads as TGTGCCACCTTATCCAAGCCAACTGAAGCTTTCTTT.